What follows describes a single T cell receptor beta chain. The data were obtained in a study of blood T cell repertoires in COVID-19. Study details: Specimens from acute and convalescent COVID-19 originated in the United States, Italy and Spain.

In the source study's methods: How many nucleated cells were present was estimated from reference gene primer amplification. TCRdb's copy holds only in-frame clones and misses some; the assay was immunoSEQ multiplex PCR. V, J and clone size were drawn from that table, and D and trimming were deduced from the DNA. Among 310,000 or so clones listed, roughly 86% were seen once. The V gene lost 4 bases and the J gene lost 0 bases, with 14 bases spanning the gap. Germline CDR1 is LGHNA and CDR2 is YSLEER. This CDR3 is 16 amino acids long. The rearrangement links TRBV4-3 to TRBJ2-3; possible D gene TRBD2, 6 bases. The receptor's source is a man aged 65 to 79 with acute or convalescent COVID-19. Sequenced sample: peripheral blood. The CDR3 sequence: CASSRSPRGSTDTQYF. The CDR3 nucleotides are TGCGCCAGCAGCCGATCCCCCCGGGGGAGCACAGATACGCAGTATTTT.